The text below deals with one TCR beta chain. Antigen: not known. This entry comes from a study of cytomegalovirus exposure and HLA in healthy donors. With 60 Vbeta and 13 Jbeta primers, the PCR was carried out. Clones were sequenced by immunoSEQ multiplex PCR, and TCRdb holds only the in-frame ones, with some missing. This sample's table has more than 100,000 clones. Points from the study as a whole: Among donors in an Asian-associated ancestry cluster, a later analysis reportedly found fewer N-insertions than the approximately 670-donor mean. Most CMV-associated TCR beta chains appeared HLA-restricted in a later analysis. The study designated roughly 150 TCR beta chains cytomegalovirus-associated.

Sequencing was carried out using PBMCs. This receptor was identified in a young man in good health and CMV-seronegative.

DNA of the CDR3: TGCGCCAGCAGTGAGTCGATAAAGGGGTTGCAGTATTTT. Translation gives CASSESIKGLQYF. The rearrangement joins TRBV10-1 to TRBJ2-3, with TRBD1 as a possible D gene (5 bases). Germline V gene sequence: CDR1 WNHNN, CDR2 SYGVQD (reference sequence). The V end lost 0 bases, the J end lost 11 bases, and 12 bases lay between the germline ends. The CDR3 covers 13 residues.